These T cell receptor beta chains were read from a single sample in a study of blood T cell repertoires in COVID-19. Sequenced by immunoSEQ multiplex PCR; TCRdb stores in-frame clones only, minus some. Of approximately 250,000 clones in the sample, approximately 86% were seen once. The sequenced material came from PBMCs or T cells enriched from blood (not recorded which). The receptors here all came from a woman under 40 who had recovered from COVID-19. CDR3s include the opening cysteine and the closing phenylalanine or tryptophan. The D gene is left open where the match is weak. Clone size is stated in some rows and not others, as once, few, many or a class when expanded.

cdr3_aa | cdr3_nt | d_call | j_call | v_call | clone_size | cdr3_length
CASSTTLGGSPLHF | TGTGCCAGCAGCACCACTCTGGGAGGTTCACCCCTCCACTTT | NA | TRBJ1-6 | TRBV9 | NA | 14
CASSEKPAATNYGYTF | TGTGCCAGCAGTGAAAAACCGGCGGCTACTAACTATGGCTACACCTTC | NA | TRBJ1-2 | TRBV6-1 | NA | 16
CASSPLAAVDTQYF | TGTGCCAGCAGTCCACTAGCGGCGGTAGATACGCAGTATTTT | TRBD2 | TRBJ2-3 | TRBV6-5 | NA | 14
CASRRQGPRSYGYTF | TGTGCCAGCAGAAGACAGGGGCCGCGGTCCTATGGCTACACCTTC | TRBD1 | TRBJ1-2 | TRBV6-5 | NA | 15
CASSPSALAVTDTQYF | TGTGCCAGCAGCCCCTCAGCTCTAGCGGTCACAGATACGCAGTATTTT | TRBD2 | TRBJ2-3 | TRBV7-3 | NA | 16
CASSLARVGRNRDTQYF | TGTGCCAGCAGCTTAGCGCGGGTCGGGAGGAATAGGGATACGCAGTATTTT | TRBD2 | TRBJ2-3 | TRBV7-8 | NA | 17
CATSRELNTEAFF | TGTGCCACCTCGAGGGAGTTAAACACTGAAGCTTTCTTT | NA | TRBJ1-1 | TRBV18 | NA | 13
CASSYRDRGGDEQFF | TGTGCCAGCAGTTACCGGGACAGGGGAGGAGATGAGCAGTTCTTC | TRBD1 | TRBJ2-1 | TRBV27 | NA | 15
CASSYRQIQANYGYTF | TGTGCCAGCAGTTACCGACAGATCCAAGCTAACTATGGCTACACCTTC | NA | TRBJ1-2 | TRBV6-5 | NA | 16
CASSLEGQGAREQYF | TGTGCCAGCAGCTTAGAGGGACAGGGGGCGCGTGAGCAGTACTTC | TRBD1 | TRBJ2-7 | TRBV7-2 | NA | 15
CASSAVNTEAFF | TGTGCCAGCAGCGCTGTGAACACTGAAGCTTTCTTT | NA | TRBJ1-1 | TRBV9 | NA | 12
CASSTDGLPHEQYF | TGTGCCAGCAGCACCGACGGACTTCCGCACGAGCAGTACTTC | NA | TRBJ2-7 | TRBV7-9 | once | 14
CASSSVGQGAHEQYF | TGTGCCAGCAGCTCAGTAGGCCAGGGGGCCCACGAGCAGTACTTC | TRBD1 | TRBJ2-7 | TRBV5-5 | NA | 15
CASSAGGTEAFF | TGTGCCAGCAGTGCGGGGGGCACTGAAGCTTTCTTT | NA | TRBJ1-1 | TRBV25-1 | NA | 12
CASSSMRLAGGHEQFF | TGTGCCAGCAGTTCGATGCGACTAGCGGGGGGCCATGAGCAGTTCTTC | TRBD2 | TRBJ2-1 | TRBV28 | NA | 16
CASSLAGVRETQYF | TGTGCCAGCAGCCTAGCGGGAGTACGGGAGACCCAGTACTTC | TRBD2 | TRBJ2-5 | TRBV5-6 | NA | 14
CASSYVRGPGGPGVNEQFF | TGTGCCAGCAGTTACGTCCGAGGCCCCGGGGGGCCGGGGGTTAATGAGCAGTTCTTC | NA | TRBJ2-1 | TRBV6-2/TRBV6-3 | NA | 19
CASSYRDRGASWAYGYTF | TGTGCTAGCAGCTACCGGGACAGGGGGGCGAGTTGGGCCTATGGCTACACCTTC | TRBD1 | TRBJ1-2 | TRBV7-7 | NA | 18
CASSLGGGETQYF | TGTGCCAGCAGCTTAGGAGGAGGGGAGACCCAGTACTTC | NA | TRBJ2-5 | TRBV5-4 | NA | 13
CASSAGGDTQYF | TGTGCCAGCAGCGCTGGGGGGGATACGCAGTATTTT | NA | TRBJ2-3 | TRBV11-2 | NA | 12
CASSPQAGPQYNEQFF | TGTGCCAGCAGCCCACAGGCAGGCCCGCAATACAATGAGCAGTTCTTC | NA | TRBJ2-1 | TRBV9 | NA | 16
CASSDRTKDGYTF | TGTGCCAGCTCCGACCGGACAAAGGATGGCTACACCTTC | NA | TRBJ1-2 | TRBV18 | NA | 13
CASSTTSSGQYF | TGTGCCAGCAGTACGACTAGCTCGGGGCAGTACTTC | TRBD2 | TRBJ2-7 | TRBV6-5 | NA | 12
CASSESGGVGYTF | TGTGCCAGCAGTGAATCAGGGGGAGTTGGCTACACCTTC | TRBD1 | TRBJ1-2 | TRBV25-1 | NA | 13
CASSPRVTNEKLFF | TGTGCCAGCAGCCCCAGGGTCACTAATGAAAAACTGTTTTTT | NA | TRBJ1-4 | TRBV14 | NA | 14
CASSESGGLGEQYF | TGTGCCAGCAGTGAATCAGGGGGCTTGGGCGAGCAGTACTTC | TRBD1 | TRBJ2-7 | TRBV6-1 | NA | 14
CAWIIQRALQGTEAFF | TGTGCCTGGATTATCCAGCGGGCCCTTCAAGGCACTGAAGCTTTCTTT | NA | TRBJ1-1 | TRBV30 | NA | 16
CAWSGQQGRAFF | TGTGCCTGGAGTGGACAACAGGGACGAGCTTTCTTT | NA | TRBJ1-1 | TRBV30 | NA | 12